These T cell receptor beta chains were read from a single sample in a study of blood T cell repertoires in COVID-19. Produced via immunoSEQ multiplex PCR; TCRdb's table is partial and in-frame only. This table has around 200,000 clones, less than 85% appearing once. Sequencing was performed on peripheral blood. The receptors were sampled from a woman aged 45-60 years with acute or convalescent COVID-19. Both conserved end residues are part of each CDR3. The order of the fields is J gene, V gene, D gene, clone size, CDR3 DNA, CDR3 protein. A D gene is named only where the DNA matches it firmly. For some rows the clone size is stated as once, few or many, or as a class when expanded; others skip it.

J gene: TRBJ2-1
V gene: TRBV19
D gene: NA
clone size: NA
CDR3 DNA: TGTGCCAGTAGCCGCAGTGGGGGGGGCAAGGTATCATCCTACAATGAGCAGTTCTTC
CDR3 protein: CASSRSGGGKVSSYNEQFF

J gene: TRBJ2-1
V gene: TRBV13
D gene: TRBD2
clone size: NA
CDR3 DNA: TGTGCCAGCAGCTCACGCGGCGGGGGGGCCTGGGATGAGCAGTTCTTC
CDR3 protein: CASSSRGGGAWDEQFF

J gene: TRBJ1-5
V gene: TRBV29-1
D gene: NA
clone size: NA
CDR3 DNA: TGCAGCGTCGCTGGACAGTACAATCAGCCCCAGCATTTT
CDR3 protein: CSVAGQYNQPQHF

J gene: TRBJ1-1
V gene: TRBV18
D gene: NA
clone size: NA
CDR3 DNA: TGTGCCAGCTCGCCGACCACGAGAGGTCTAACAAGAGCTTTCTTT
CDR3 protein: CASSPTTRGLTRAFF

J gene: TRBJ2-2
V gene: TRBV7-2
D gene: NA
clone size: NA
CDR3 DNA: TGTGCCAGCAGGCCCCCTGGGAGAGAACGGACCGGGGAGCTGTTTTTT
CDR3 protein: CASRPPGRERTGELFF

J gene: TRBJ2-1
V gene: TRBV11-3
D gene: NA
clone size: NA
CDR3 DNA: TGTGCCAGCAGCTTAGGAGGGTCTATCGCCAATGAGCAGTTCTTC
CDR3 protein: CASSLGGSIANEQFF

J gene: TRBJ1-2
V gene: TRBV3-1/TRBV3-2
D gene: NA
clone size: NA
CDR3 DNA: TGTGCCAGCAGCCAAGCCCGCGGAGGCTACACCTTC
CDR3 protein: CASSQARGGYTF

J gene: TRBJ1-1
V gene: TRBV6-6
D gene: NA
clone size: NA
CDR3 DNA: TGTGCCAGCAGTTACTCGGGGGGGCTGCCCGCTTTCTTT
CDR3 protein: CASSYSGGLPAFF

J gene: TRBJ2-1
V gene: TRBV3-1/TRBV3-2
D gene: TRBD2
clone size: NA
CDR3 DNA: TGTGCCAGCAGCCAAGGGCGACTAGCGGGGGGAGGTGAGCAGTTCTTC
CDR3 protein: CASSQGRLAGGGEQFF

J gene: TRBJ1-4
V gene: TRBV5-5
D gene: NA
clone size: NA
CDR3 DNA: TGTGCCAGCAGCGGCGACCGGGGTAGTTATGAAAAACTGTTTTTT
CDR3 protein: CASSGDRGSYEKLFF

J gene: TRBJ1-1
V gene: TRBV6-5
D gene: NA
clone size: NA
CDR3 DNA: TGTGCCAGCAGATGGGCAGGGAACACTGAAGCTTTCTTT
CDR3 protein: CASRWAGNTEAFF

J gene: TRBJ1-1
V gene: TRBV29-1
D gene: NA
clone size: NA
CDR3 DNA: TGCAGCGTTCGGGGGACGACTGAAGCTTTCTTT
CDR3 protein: CSVRGTTEAFF

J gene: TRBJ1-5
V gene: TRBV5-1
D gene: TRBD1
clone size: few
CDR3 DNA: TGCGCCAGCAGCTTGGGACAGGGCAGCCAGCCCCAGCATTTT
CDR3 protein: CASSLGQGSQPQHF

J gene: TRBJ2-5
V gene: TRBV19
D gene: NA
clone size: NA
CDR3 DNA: TGTGCCAGTAGTCCTGGACATATGGAGACCCAGTACTTC
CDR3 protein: CASSPGHMETQYF

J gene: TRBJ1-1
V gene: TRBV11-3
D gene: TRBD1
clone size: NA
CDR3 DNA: TGTGCCAGCAGCTCCAGGGGGCGCAACACTGAAGCTTTCTTT
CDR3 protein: CASSSRGRNTEAFF

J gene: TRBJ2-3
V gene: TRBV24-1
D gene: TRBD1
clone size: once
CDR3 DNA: TGTGCCACCAGTGATTGGACAGGGGACGCGACAGATACGCAGTATTTT
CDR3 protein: CATSDWTGDATDTQYF

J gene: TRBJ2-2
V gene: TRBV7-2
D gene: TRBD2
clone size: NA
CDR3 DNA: TGTGCCAGCGCTAGCGGGGGATACACCGGGGAGCTGTTTTTT
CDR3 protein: CASASGGYTGELFF

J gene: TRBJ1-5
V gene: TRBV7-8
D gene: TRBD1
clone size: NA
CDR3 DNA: TGTGCCAGCAGCTTGACACAGGGGGGGAGCAATCAGCCCCAGCATTTT
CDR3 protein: CASSLTQGGSNQPQHF

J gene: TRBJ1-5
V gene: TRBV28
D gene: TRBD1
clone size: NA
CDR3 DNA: TGTGCCAGCAGTTTTTCGAGACAGGGCATGGTGGGTCAGCCCCAGCATTTT
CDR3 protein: CASSFSRQGMVGQPQHF

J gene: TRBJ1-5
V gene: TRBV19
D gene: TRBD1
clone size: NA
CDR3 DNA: TGTGCCAGTAGTCCCCGGGACAGGGGGCAACATCAGCCCCAGCATTTT
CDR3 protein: CASSPRDRGQHQPQHF

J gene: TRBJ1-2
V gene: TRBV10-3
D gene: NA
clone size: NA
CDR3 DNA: TGTGCCATCAGTGAGAGTTGGGGCACAGATGGCTACACCTTC
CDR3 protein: CAISESWGTDGYTF

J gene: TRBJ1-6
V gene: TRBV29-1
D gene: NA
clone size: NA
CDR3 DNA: TGCAGCGTTGCTATCGCACTTAATTCACCCCTCCACTTT
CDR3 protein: CSVAIALNSPLHF